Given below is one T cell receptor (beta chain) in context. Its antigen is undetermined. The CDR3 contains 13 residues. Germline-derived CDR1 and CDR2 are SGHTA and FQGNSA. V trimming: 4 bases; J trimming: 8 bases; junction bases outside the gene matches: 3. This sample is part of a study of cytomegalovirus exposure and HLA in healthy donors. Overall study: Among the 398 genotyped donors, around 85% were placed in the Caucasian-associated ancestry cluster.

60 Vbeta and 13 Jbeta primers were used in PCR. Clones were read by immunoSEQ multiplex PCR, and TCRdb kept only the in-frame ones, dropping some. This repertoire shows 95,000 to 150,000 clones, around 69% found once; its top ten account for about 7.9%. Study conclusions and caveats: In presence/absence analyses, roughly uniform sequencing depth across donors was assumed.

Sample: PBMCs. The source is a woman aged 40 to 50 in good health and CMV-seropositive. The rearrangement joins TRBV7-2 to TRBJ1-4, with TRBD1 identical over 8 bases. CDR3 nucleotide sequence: TGTGCCAGCAGCTCGGACAGGGACGAAAAACTGTTTTTT. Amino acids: CASSSDRDEKLFF.